A single sample is the source of the 23 T cell receptor beta chains below, sequenced in a study of post-analysis software for immune sequencing data. Study-level points and caveats: Patients had higher frequencies than controls of roughly five TRBV segments, including TRBV5-6, TRBV5-1 and TRBV20-1.

These receptors have no known antigen. TCR beta libraries were prepared from cDNA with unique molecular identifiers. TCRdb analysed the PCR reads with MiXCR anew, one entry per CDR3 protein. The sample carries some 800,000 distinct CDR3 sequences, roughly 46% recorded once. The material sequenced was blood. The receptor set was obtained from a girl aged 5-17 years with multiple sclerosis.

V usage is TRBV20-1 and J usage is TRBJ2-1; D remains ambiguous. From germline, CDR1 is DFQATT and CDR2 SNEGSKA (reference sequence). The CDR3 spans 12 residues. V gave up 1 base and J gave up 8 bases, with 9 bases separating them. For the CDR3, the DNA is TGCAGTGCTAGAGCTACCTGGGATGAGCAGTTCTTC. Translated, it gives CSARATWDEQFF.

In the case of this clonotype: A junction end diverges from the germline sequence, so it may reflect a read error. V and J are TRBV7-9 and TRBJ1-2; weak D call: TRBD1 (5 bases). This CDR3 region has 13 residues. Germline V lookup: CDR1 SEHNR, CDR2 FQNEAQ (reference sequence). The CDR3 loop reads CVSSLGQFYGYTF. The CDR3 nucleotides are TGTGTCAGCAGCTTAGGACAATTCTATGGCTACACCTTC.

This clonotype came up a few times. The chain has TRBV4-2 and TRBJ1-2; 7 bases match TRBD1. The V gene's germline CDR1 is LGHNA and CDR2 YNFKEQ. V lost 3 bases to trimming and J lost 3 bases; unmatched junction nucleotides: 10. This CDR3 contains 16 residues. The CDR3, as DNA: TGTGCCAGCAGCCAGATTCAACAGGGGTTGGACTATGGCTACACCTTC. Amino acid sequence: CASSQIQQGLDYGYTF.

CDR3 coding DNA: TGTGCCAGCAGCTTAGCCGAGGGTAGCGGGCTCCCCCTTAAGACAGATACGCAGTATTTT. Protein sequence: CASSLAEGSGLPLKTDTQYF. The V and J genes are TRBV7-8 and TRBJ2-3, with 7 bases that match TRBD2. Looked up from germline, CDR1 is SGHVS and CDR2 is FQNEAQ. Trimming removed 0 bases from V and 3 bases from J; junction bases left unmatched: 18. The CDR3 consists of 20 residues. Full variable domain (missing parts from reference TRBV7-8 and TRBJ2-3): GAGVSQSPRYKVAKRGQDVALRCDPISGHVSLFWYQQALGQGPEFLTYFQNEAQLDKSGLPSDRFFAERPEGSVSTLKIQRTQQEDSAVYLCASSLAEGSGLPLKTDTQYFGPGTRLTVL.

V gene TRBV14 combines with J gene TRBJ1-1, with no clear D. Looked up from germline, CDR1 is SGHDN and CDR2 is FVKESK. The CDR3 is 14 residues long. V lost 0 bases and J lost 5, with 10 bases in between. The CDR3 sequence is CASSQDWRLTEAFF. In nucleotides, the CDR3 is TGTGCCAGCAGCCAAGATTGGCGGCTGACTGAAGCTTTCTTT.

At least ten counts were recorded for this clonotype. The chain combines TRBV29-1 with TRBJ2-1, with 10 positions matching TRBD2. Germline V gene lookup returns CDR1 SQVTM and CDR2 ANQGSEA. The CDR3 extends over 16 amino acids. The V and J ends lost 6 bases and 1 base, in that order; junction bases with no gene match: 9. CDR3 in amino acids: CSVTGLAAASYNEQFF. CDR3 DNA: TGCAGCGTGACCGGACTAGCGGCGGCTTCCTACAATGAGCAGTTCTTC.

V gene TRBV12-3 or TRBV12-4 combines with J gene TRBJ1-2; 7 nucleotides match TRBD1. The CDR3 covers 14 residues. V lost 7 bases and J lost 4; bases outside the gene matches: 9. The CDR3 region is CASKRTGSLYGYTF. In DNA, the CDR3 is TGTGCCAGCAAAAGGACAGGCTCCCTCTATGGCTACACCTTC.

J is TRBJ2-1 and V is TRBV5-1; D gene uncertain. Germline V gene data show CDR1 as SGHRS and CDR2 as YFSETQ. This CDR3 has 15 residues. V lost 0 bases to trimming and J lost 0 bases, with 7 bases between them. The CDR3 reads CASSLVLSSYNEQFF. The CDR3 DNA reads as TGCGCCAGCAGCTTGGTTTTGAGCTCCTACAATGAGCAGTTCTTC.

The genes are TRBV2 and TRBJ1-2; 8 bases are shared with TRBD1. V trimming: 6 bases; J trimming: 4 bases; junction bases outside the gene matches: 13. The CDR3 sequence is 16 residues long. CDR1 and CDR2 (germline): SNHLY, FYNNEI. The CDR3 spells CASSDAGQGLGYGYTF. The CDR3 DNA sequence: TGTGCCAGCAGCGATGCAGGACAGGGATTGGGCTATGGCTACACCTTC.

This clonotype turned up a few times. The gene calls are TRBV29-1 and TRBJ2-7; D is tentatively TRBD1 or TRBD2 (6 bases each). Deletions cut 6 bases from V and 0 bases from J, with 15 bases between. Germline values: CDR1 SQVTM, CDR2 ANQGSEA. This CDR3 region has 14 residues. The CDR3 reads CSVARGETSYEQYF. CDR3 nucleotide sequence: TGCAGCGTCGCGAGGGGGGAGACCTCCTACGAGCAGTACTTC.

Here the CDR3 DNA reads TGTGCCAGCATGGGCGGGAGATCCAAAAACATTCAGTACTTC. It encodes CASMGGRSKNIQYF. V usage is TRBV2 and J usage is TRBJ2-4, with TRBD2 identical over 7 bases. V lost 7 bases and J lost 2; bases outside the gene matches: 5. This CDR3 contains 14 residues. Germline V gene sequence: CDR1 SNHLY, CDR2 FYNNEI.

In this sample, this clonotype turned up a few times. The V gene is TRBV27, the J gene TRBJ1-2; D not certain. The germline CDR1 and CDR2 sequences are MNHEY and SMNVEV (reference sequence). The CDR3 consists of 16 residues. Trimming took off 5 bases at V and 4 bases at J, with 20 bases between the two ends. CDR3 in amino acids: CASSQSTGQVIYGYTF. The CDR3 DNA reads TGTGCCAGCAGTCAATCCACCGGGCAGGTTATCTATGGCTACACCTTC.

The CDR3 is CASSPGQGIQETQYF. The CDR3 DNA reads TGTGCCAGCAGCCCCGGACAGGGCATTCAAGAGACCCAGTACTTC. The rearrangement joins TRBV28 to TRBJ2-5; 8 bases map to TRBD1. V dropped 6 bases and J dropped 2; count of bases not matched to a gene: 8. The CDR3 runs to 15 residues. Germline V CDR1 and CDR2: MDHEN, SYDVKM.

The chain joins TRBV25-1 to TRBJ1-5; D uncertain. Germline CDR1 is MGHDK and CDR2 is SYGVNS. The CDR3 runs 14 residues. The V and J ends lost 6 bases and 0 bases respectively, with 9 bases between them. The CDR3 is CASREDHSNQPQHF. CDR3 nucleotides: TGTGCCAGCAGGGAAGACCATAGCAATCAGCCCCAGCATTTT.

The chain combines TRBV10-3 with TRBJ2-7; 7 bases agree with TRBD2. This CDR3 is 14 amino acids long. V trimming: 8 bases; J trimming: 0 bases; junction bases outside the gene matches: 7. Per the germline V gene, CDR1 is ENHRY and CDR2 is SYGVKD. The CDR3 here is CAILDGGSSYEQYF. The CDR3 DNA follows: TGTGCCATCTTAGATGGCGGGAGCTCCTACGAGCAGTACTTC.

V is TRBV7-2 and J is TRBJ1-5; D unresolved. Trimming pared 5 bases from V and 0 bases from J, leaving 5 bases between. This CDR3 is built from 13 residues. Germline V lookup: CDR1 SGHTA, CDR2 FQGNSA. The CDR3 DNA is TGTGCCAGCAGCCCTTTTAGCAATCAGCCCCAGCATTTT. Translated, it gives CASSPFSNQPQHF.

This chain uses TRBV7-8 with TRBJ2-7; 11 nucleotides line up with TRBD1. J lost 10 bases, V lost 1 base, and 3 bases had no gene match. CDR1 is SGHVS and CDR2 is FQNEAQ in the germline V gene. The CDR3 is made up of 13 amino acids. CDR3 region: CASSLGDRGTQYF. The CDR3, as DNA: TGTGCCAGCAGCTTAGGGGACAGGGGGACACAGTACTTC.

The chain combines TRBV2 with TRBJ2-7; D remains ambiguous. The CDR3 extends over 11 amino acids. Germline CDR1 and CDR2: SNHLY and FYNNEI. Trimming left V 7 bases short and J 3 bases short, with 7 bases between. CDR3 in DNA: TGTGCCAGCACCCCAATCTACGAGCAGTACTTC. This translates into CASTPIYEQYF.

The chain couples TRBV5-1 to TRBJ2-1; 13 nucleotides line up with TRBD2. This CDR3 comprises 18 residues. J was trimmed by 1 base and V by 4 bases; bases with no gene match: 8. CDR1 is SGHRS and CDR2 is YFSETQ in the germline V gene. This CDR3 is CASSPGLAGEGSYNEQFF. The CDR3 nucleotides read TGCGCCAGCAGCCCCGGACTAGCGGGAGAGGGGTCCTACAATGAGCAGTTCTTC. Full variable domain (remainder filled in from reference TRBV5-1 and TRBJ2-1): KAGVTQTPRYLIKTRGQQVTLSCSPISGHRSVSWYQQTPGQGLQFLFEYFSETQRNKGNFPGRFSGRQFSNSRSEMNVSTLELGDSALYLCASSPGLAGEGSYNEQFFGPGTRLTVL.

The CDR3 bases are TGTGCCAGCAGTTTACAGGGGCTGGGTTCACCCCTCCACTTT. Residues: CASSLQGLGSPLHF. The rearrangement uses TRBV27 and TRBJ1-6; the D gene is possibly TRBD1 (6 bases). Between the trimmed V and J ends, which lost 2 bases and 9 bases, there was a span of 11 bases. The CDR3 length is 14 residues. CDR1 MNHEY and CDR2 SMNVEV come from the germline V gene (reference sequence).

V and J are TRBV12-3 or TRBV12-4 and TRBJ2-1, with 7 bases lining up with TRBD1. V gave up 4 bases and J gave up 5 bases; unmatched junction bases: 5. This CDR3 has 14 amino acids. The CDR3 coding sequence is TGTGCCAGCAGTTATCCAGGACAGGACAATGAGCAGTTCTTC. Its protein product is CASSYPGQDNEQFF.

This chain links TRBV12-3 or TRBV12-4 with TRBJ1-1; 8 nucleotides match TRBD1. V gave up 6 bases and J gave up 5 bases; unmatched junction bases: 17. This CDR3 contains 17 residues. CDR3 in amino acids: CASRGPGRQGAGTEAFF. DNA of the CDR3: TGTGCCAGCAGGGGCCCGGGGAGGCAGGGGGCTGGGACTGAAGCTTTCTTT.

The chain recombines TRBV28 with TRBJ1-2, with 8 nucleotides matching TRBD1. The V gene's germline CDR1 is MDHEN and CDR2 SYDVKM. Trimming took 6 bases from V and 8 from J; bases not matched to a gene: 11. CDR3 length: 14 residues. CDR3 coding DNA: TGTGCCAGCAGCATCCCCGCAGGGGGCGAAGGCTACACCTTC. It is translated as CASSIPAGGEGYTF.